Listed below are T cell receptor beta chains from one sample, sequenced in a study of graft-versus-host responses after intestinal transplantation. No antigen has been assigned to these receptors. Here immunoSEQ multiplex PCR was the method, and the copy in TCRdb shows in-frame clones only, minus some. The sample has about 110,000 clones, around nine tenths seen once. The specimen was unstimulated CD4+ T cells sorted from spleen or lymph node cells, collected before transplant. These receptor sequences come from a human donor who was the organ donor for an intestinal transplant. Both conserved end residues are part of each CDR3. The D gene is left open where the match is weak. Expanded clones are given a class, and other clones once, few, many or no size at all.

J: TRBJ2-1
D: NA
V: TRBV28
size: NA
length: 12
DNA: TGTGCCAGCACGGACAGAAACAATGAGCAGTTCTTC
CDR3: CASTDRNNEQFF

J: TRBJ1-1
D: NA
V: TRBV19
size: NA
length: 16
DNA: TGTGCCAGTAGTAGGGCGGGCACCTTGGGGGGAACTGAAGCTTTCTTT
CDR3: CASSRAGTLGGTEAFF

J: TRBJ2-3
D: TRBD2
V: TRBV5-4
size: NA
length: 18
DNA: TGTGCCAGCAGCTCCCCTACTAGCGGGAGGGCCGTAGCAGATACGCAGTATTTT
CDR3: CASSSPTSGRAVADTQYF

J: TRBJ2-1
D: TRBD2
V: TRBV11-2
size: NA
length: 15
DNA: TGTGCCAGCAGCCGAGGACTAGCGGTCTACAATGAGCAGTTCTTC
CDR3: CASSRGLAVYNEQFF

J: TRBJ2-1
D: TRBD1
V: TRBV29-1
size: NA
length: 15
DNA: TGCAGCGTAAACCGACAGGGGGGGGGCTACAATGAGCAGTTCTTC
CDR3: CSVNRQGGGYNEQFF

J: TRBJ2-7
D: TRBD2
V: TRBV5-1
size: NA
length: 15
DNA: TGCGCCAGCAGCTTGGGAAGCGGGATCGCCTACGAGCAGTACTTC
CDR3: CASSLGSGIAYEQYF

J: TRBJ2-5
D: NA
V: TRBV19
size: NA
length: 14
DNA: TGTGCCAGTAGTCCCGAGCCGGGGGATGAGACCCAGTACTTC
CDR3: CASSPEPGDETQYF

J: TRBJ2-7
D: NA
V: TRBV28
size: NA
length: 12
DNA: TGTGCCAGCAGCGGGGTCTGGGACGAGCAGTACTTC
CDR3: CASSGVWDEQYF

J: TRBJ2-3
D: NA
V: TRBV11-2
size: NA
length: 13
DNA: TGTGCCAGCAGCTTAGAGTTAGGGGATACGCAGTATTTT
CDR3: CASSLELGDTQYF

J: TRBJ1-5
D: TRBD1
V: TRBV15
size: NA
length: 13
DNA: TGTGCCACCCGGACAGGGTACAATCAGCCCCAGCATTTT
CDR3: CATRTGYNQPQHF

J: TRBJ2-2
D: NA
V: TRBV28
size: once
length: 16
DNA: TGTGCCAGCAGGATCGTCTCCGTGGGGGGCGCCGGGGAGCTGTTTTTT
CDR3: CASRIVSVGGAGELFF

J: TRBJ2-3
D: NA
V: TRBV11-2
size: NA
length: 15
DNA: TGTGCCAGCAGCATCAGTAGGGGTGGCACAGATACGCAGTATTTT
CDR3: CASSISRGGTDTQYF

J: TRBJ2-1
D: NA
V: TRBV21-1
size: NA
length: 20
DNA: TGTGCCAGCAGCAATGGGGAGACAGGGGGTTCGGCACTAGAACACAATGAGCAGTTCTTC
CDR3: CASSNGETGGSALEHNEQFF

J: TRBJ1-1
D: TRBD1
V: TRBV27
size: NA
length: 16
DNA: TGTGCCAGCAGTTCACTACAGGGGGCTGGGAACACTGAAGCTTTCTTT
CDR3: CASSSLQGAGNTEAFF

J: TRBJ1-3
D: NA
V: TRBV7-2
size: NA
length: 13
DNA: TGTGCTAGCACCCCAAGCTCTGGAAACACCATATATTTT
CDR3: CASTPSSGNTIYF

J: TRBJ2-2
D: NA
V: TRBV5-6
size: NA
length: 13
DNA: TGTGCCAGCAGCCCTTACAGGGCTGGGGAGCTGTTTTTT
CDR3: CASSPYRAGELFF

J: TRBJ1-2
D: NA
V: TRBV4-3
size: NA
length: 15
DNA: TGCGCCAGCAGCCAAGATTGGGACCCAAACTATGGCTACACCTTC
CDR3: CASSQDWDPNYGYTF

J: TRBJ2-1
D: NA
V: TRBV28
size: once
length: 15
DNA: TGTGCCAGTGATCGAAGGGGACAACCCTACAATGAGCAGTTCTTC
CDR3: CASDRRGQPYNEQFF

J: TRBJ2-1
D: NA
V: TRBV7-2
size: NA
length: 13
DNA: TGTGCCAGCAGCTTAGGTGTCGCCGGTGAGCAGTTCTTC
CDR3: CASSLGVAGEQFF

J: TRBJ2-7
D: NA
V: TRBV6-1
size: NA
length: 12
DNA: TGTGCCAGCAGCCTACAGGGCTACGAGCAGTACTTC
CDR3: CASSLQGYEQYF

J: TRBJ1-1
D: TRBD1
V: TRBV5-4
size: NA
length: 14
DNA: TGTGCCAGCAGCTTGTCAGGGGGCAGCACTGAAGCTTTCTTT
CDR3: CASSLSGGSTEAFF

J: TRBJ1-2
D: NA
V: TRBV4-3
size: NA
length: 15
DNA: TGCGCCAGCAGCCAACTTGCAGGGGCTAACTATGGCTACACCTTC
CDR3: CASSQLAGANYGYTF

J: TRBJ2-3
D: TRBD1
V: TRBV7-8
size: NA
length: 18
DNA: TGTGCCAGCAGCCCCCGGGTAATCTCCGGGACAGGGGGAGATACGCAGTATTTT
CDR3: CASSPRVISGTGGDTQYF

J: TRBJ1-2
D: NA
V: TRBV6-1
size: NA
length: 10
DNA: TGTGCCAGCAGGGACTATGGCTACACCTTC
CDR3: CASRDYGYTF

J: TRBJ2-1
D: TRBD2
V: TRBV6-5
size: NA
length: 14
DNA: TGTGCCAGCAGTGTATACCGGGGGAGGGATGAGCAGTTCTTC
CDR3: CASSVYRGRDEQFF

J: TRBJ1-1
D: TRBD1
V: TRBV4-3
size: NA
length: 14
DNA: TGCGCCAGCAGCAGACAGGGGGCGAACACTGAAGCTTTCTTT
CDR3: CASSRQGANTEAFF

J: TRBJ2-7
D: TRBD2
V: TRBV11-2
size: NA
length: 15
DNA: TGTGCCAGCAGCCCGACTAGCGCGTCCTCCTACGAGCAGTACTTC
CDR3: CASSPTSASSYEQYF

J: TRBJ2-7
D: NA
V: TRBV5-8
size: NA
length: 13
DNA: TGTGCCAGCAGCCTATGGGACAAGGGCGAGCAGTACTTC
CDR3: CASSLWDKGEQYF

J: TRBJ2-7
D: NA
V: TRBV19
size: NA
length: 15
DNA: TGTGCCAGTAGTATAATGTCCGGGCAGGGCTACGAGCAGTACTTC
CDR3: CASSIMSGQGYEQYF

J: TRBJ2-1
D: NA
V: TRBV7-3
size: once
length: 15
DNA: TGTGCCAGCAGCCCCCGACTAGTTTCCTACAATGAGCAGTTCTTC
CDR3: CASSPRLVSYNEQFF

J: TRBJ2-5
D: NA
V: TRBV7-2
size: NA
length: 13
DNA: TGTGCCAGCAGCTTTTCACTAGAGGGTCCCCAGTACTTC
CDR3: CASSFSLEGPQYF

J: TRBJ2-3
D: NA
V: TRBV11-3
size: NA
length: 14
DNA: TGTGCCAGCAGCCGCGACAGTGCCACAGATACGCAGTATTTT
CDR3: CASSRDSATDTQYF

J: TRBJ2-3
D: NA
V: TRBV2
size: NA
length: 11
DNA: TGTGCCAGCAGCGGGGCGGATACGCAGTATTTT
CDR3: CASSGADTQYF

J: TRBJ2-1
D: NA
V: TRBV5-1
size: NA
length: 14
DNA: TGCGCCAGCAGCTTGGACGGGCTATACAATGAGCAGTTCTTC
CDR3: CASSLDGLYNEQFF

J: TRBJ2-7
D: NA
V: TRBV30
size: NA
length: 13
DNA: TGTGCCTGGAGTGCTAGTGGGGGGAGAGAGCAGTACTTC
CDR3: CAWSASGGREQYF

J: TRBJ1-5
D: TRBD1
V: TRBV19
size: NA
length: 14
DNA: TGTGCCAGTAGTATTGAGACAGGGGATCAGCCCCAGCATTTT
CDR3: CASSIETGDQPQHF

J: TRBJ2-3
D: TRBD2
V: TRBV4-3
size: NA
length: 15
DNA: TGCGCCAGCAGCCGGCTAGCGGGCAACACAGATACGCAGTATTTT
CDR3: CASSRLAGNTDTQYF

J: TRBJ1-1
D: NA
V: TRBV11-2
size: NA
length: 12
DNA: TGTGCCAGCAGCCCCAGAAACACTGAAGCTTTCTTT
CDR3: CASSPRNTEAFF

J: TRBJ1-4
D: NA
V: TRBV6-5
size: NA
length: 15
DNA: TGTGCCAGCAGCCGCGGGGGGAATGCTAATGAAAAACTGTTTTTT
CDR3: CASSRGGNANEKLFF